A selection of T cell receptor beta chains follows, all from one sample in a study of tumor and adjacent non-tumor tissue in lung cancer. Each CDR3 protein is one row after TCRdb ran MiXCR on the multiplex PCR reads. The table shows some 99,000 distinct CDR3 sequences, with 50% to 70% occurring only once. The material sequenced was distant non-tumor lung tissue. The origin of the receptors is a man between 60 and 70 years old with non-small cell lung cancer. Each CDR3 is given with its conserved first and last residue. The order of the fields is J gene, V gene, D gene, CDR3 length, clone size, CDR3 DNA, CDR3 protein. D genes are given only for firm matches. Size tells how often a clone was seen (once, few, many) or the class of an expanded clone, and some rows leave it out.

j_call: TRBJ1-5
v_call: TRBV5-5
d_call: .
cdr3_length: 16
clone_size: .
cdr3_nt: TGTGCCAGCAGCTTTACAGGAGCCTTTAGCAATCAGCCCCAGCATTTT
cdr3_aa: CASSFTGAFSNQPQHF

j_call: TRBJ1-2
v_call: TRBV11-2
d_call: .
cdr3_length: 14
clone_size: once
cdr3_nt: TGTGACAGCAGCCCCCTGGCAGGAAACTATGGCTACACTTTC
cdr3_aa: CDSSPLAGNYGYTF

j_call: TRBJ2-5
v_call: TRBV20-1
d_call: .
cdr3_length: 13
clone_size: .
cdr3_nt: TGCAGTGCTAAGAGCGGGTTCCAAGAGACCCAGTACTTC
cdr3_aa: CSAKSGFQETQYF

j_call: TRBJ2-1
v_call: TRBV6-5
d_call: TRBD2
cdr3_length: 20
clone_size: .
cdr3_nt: TGTGCCAGCAGTTACCCCTCCCCGGGACTAGCGGGGCTCTCCTACAATGAGCAGTTCTTC
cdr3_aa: CASSYPSPGLAGLSYNEQFF

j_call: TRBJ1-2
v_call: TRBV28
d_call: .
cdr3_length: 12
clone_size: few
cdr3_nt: TGTGCCAGCAGGACAGAGGGCTATGGCTACACCTTC
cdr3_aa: CASRTEGYGYTF

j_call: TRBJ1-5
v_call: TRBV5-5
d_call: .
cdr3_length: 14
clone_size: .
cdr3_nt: TGTGCCAGCAGCTTGGAAGCCAGGGGTAAGACCCAGCATTTT
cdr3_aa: CASSLEARGKTQHF

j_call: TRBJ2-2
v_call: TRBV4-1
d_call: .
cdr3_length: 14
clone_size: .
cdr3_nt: TGCACCAGCAGCCTAGGGGGTGGAGGATGGGAGCTGTCTTTT
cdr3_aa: CTSSLGGGGWELSF

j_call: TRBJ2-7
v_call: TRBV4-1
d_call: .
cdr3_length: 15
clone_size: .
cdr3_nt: TGCGCCAGCAGCCAATTGGTCGGGGGGCACTACGAGCAGTACTTC
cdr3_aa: CASSQLVGGHYEQYF

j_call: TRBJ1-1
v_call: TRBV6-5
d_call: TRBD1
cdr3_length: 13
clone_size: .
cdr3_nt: TGTGCCGGCAGTTCAGGGGGTAACACTGAAGCTTTCTTT
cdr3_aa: CAGSSGGNTEAFF

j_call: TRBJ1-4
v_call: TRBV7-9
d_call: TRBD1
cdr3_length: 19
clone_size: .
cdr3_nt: TGTGCCAGCAGCAAACAGGGGGCGACGACGCTCGCAACTAATGAAAAACTGTTTTTT
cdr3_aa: CASSKQGATTLATNEKLFF

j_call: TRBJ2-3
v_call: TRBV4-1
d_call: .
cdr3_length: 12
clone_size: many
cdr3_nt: TGCGCCAGCAGCCACATCACAGATACGCAGTATTTT
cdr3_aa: CASSHITDTQYF

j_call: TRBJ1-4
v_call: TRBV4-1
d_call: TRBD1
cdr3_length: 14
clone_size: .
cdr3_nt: TGCGCCAGCAGCCATGTAGAGGACAGGGTGGGACTGTTTTTT
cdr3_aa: CASSHVEDRVGLFF

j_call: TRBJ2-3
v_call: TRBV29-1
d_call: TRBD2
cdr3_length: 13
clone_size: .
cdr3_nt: TGCAGCGTGGGACTATCGCCTAATCAGCCCCAGTATTTT
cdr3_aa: CSVGLSPNQPQYF

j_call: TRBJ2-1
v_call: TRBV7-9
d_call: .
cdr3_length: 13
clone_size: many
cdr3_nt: TGTGCCAGCATGGGGCAGTGGGTCAATGAGCAGTTCTTC
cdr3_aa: CASMGQWVNEQFF

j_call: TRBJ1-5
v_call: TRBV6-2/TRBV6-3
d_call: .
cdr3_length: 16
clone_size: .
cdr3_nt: TGTGTCAGCAGTCGCCAAAGACATGGTCCCCCGCAACCCCAGCATTTT
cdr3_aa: CVSSRQRHGPPQPQHF

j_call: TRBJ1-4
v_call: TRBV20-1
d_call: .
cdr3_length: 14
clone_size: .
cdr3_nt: TGCAGTGTTAGAGAACTCTCAGGGAATGAAAAACTGTTTTTT
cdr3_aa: CSVRELSGNEKLFF

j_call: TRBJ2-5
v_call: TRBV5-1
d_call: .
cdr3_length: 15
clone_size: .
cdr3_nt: TGCGTCAGCAGCTTGGCGGGCTCCCACTTGGAGACACAGTACTTC
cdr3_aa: CVSSLAGSHLETQYF

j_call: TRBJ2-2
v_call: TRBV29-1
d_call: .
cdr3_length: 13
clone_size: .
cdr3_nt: TGCAGCGCTGTGGGAGGAATCACCAGGGAGCTGTTTTTT
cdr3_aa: CSAVGGITRELFF

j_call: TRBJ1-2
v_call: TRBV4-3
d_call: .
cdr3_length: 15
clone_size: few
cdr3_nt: TGCGCCAGCAGCCAAGATTCGACTTTTAACTATGGCTACACCTTC
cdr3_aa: CASSQDSTFNYGYTF

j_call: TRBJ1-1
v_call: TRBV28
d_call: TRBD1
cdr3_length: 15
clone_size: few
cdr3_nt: TGTGCCAGCAGTTCCCAACGGACAGGGTGGACTGAAGCTTTCTTT
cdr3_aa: CASSSQRTGWTEAFF

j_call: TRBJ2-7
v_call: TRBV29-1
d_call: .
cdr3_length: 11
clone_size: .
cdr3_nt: TGCAGCGCCGATATAGGGACCGATCAGTACTTC
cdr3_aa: CSADIGTDQYF

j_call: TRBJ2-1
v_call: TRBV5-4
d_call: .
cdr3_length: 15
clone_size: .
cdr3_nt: TGTGCCAGCAACTTGAAGCGGAGTGATGTCAATGAGCAGTTCTTC
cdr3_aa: CASNLKRSDVNEQFF

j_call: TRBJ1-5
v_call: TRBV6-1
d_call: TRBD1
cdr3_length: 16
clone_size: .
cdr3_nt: TGTGCCAGCAGTGATAGGGGCAGGGGGGGTAACCAGCCCCAGCATTTT
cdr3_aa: CASSDRGRGGNQPQHF

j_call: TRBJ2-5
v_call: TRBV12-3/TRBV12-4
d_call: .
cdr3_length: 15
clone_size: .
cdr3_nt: TGTGCCAGCAGTTACGACGGTCTAGGCCCTGGGACCCAGTACTTC
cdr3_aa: CASSYDGLGPGTQYF

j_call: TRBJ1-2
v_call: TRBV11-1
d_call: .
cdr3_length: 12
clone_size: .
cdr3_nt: TGTGTTAGCAGCTTACAGGGCTATGGCTACACCTTC
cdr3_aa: CVSSLQGYGYTF

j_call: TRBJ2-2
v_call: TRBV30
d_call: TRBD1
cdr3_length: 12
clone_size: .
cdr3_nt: TGTGTCTGGTCGGGACAGGTCAGGGAGCTGTTTTTT
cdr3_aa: CVWSGQVRELFF

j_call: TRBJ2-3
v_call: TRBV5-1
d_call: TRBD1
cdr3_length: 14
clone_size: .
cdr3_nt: TGCACCAGCAACTTGACAGGGGGCACAGATACGCAGTATTTT
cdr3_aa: CTSNLTGGTDTQYF

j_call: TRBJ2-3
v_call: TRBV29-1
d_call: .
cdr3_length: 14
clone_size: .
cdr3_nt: TGCAGCGTTGCTGGCGGGATGAGCACATATACGCAGTATTTT
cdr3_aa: CSVAGGMSTYTQYF

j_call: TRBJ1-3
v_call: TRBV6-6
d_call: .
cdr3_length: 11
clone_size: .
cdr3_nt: TGTGCCAGTGACTATCAAAACACCATATATTTT
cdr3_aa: CASDYQNTIYF

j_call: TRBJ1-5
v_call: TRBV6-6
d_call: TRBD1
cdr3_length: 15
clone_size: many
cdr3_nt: TGTGCCAGCAGTTTCGGGACAGAAGTGGATCAGCCCCAGCATTTT
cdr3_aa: CASSFGTEVDQPQHF

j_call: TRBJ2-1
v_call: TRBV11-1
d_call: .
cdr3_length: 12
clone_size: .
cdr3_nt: TGTGCCAGCAGTTTGGTACTAGCAGAGCAGTTCTTC
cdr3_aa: CASSLVLAEQFF

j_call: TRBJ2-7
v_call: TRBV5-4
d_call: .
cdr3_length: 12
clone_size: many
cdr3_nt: TGTGCCAGCAGCGAGGGGGGCTACGAGCAGTACTTC
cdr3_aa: CASSEGGYEQYF

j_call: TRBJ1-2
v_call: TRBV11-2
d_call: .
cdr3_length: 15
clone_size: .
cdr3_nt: TGTGCCAGCAGCTTAGTAGGCCCCCCGAGCTATGGCTACACCTTC
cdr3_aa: CASSLVGPPSYGYTF

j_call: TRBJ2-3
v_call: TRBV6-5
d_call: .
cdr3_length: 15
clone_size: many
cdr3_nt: TGTGCCAGCAGACCGATACAGCCTAGCACAGATACGCAGTATTTT
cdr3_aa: CASRPIQPSTDTQYF

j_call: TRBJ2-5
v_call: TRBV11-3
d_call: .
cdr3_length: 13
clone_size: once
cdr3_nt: TGTGCTAGCAGCTTGTACACCACAGAGACCCAGTACTTC
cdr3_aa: CASSLYTTETQYF

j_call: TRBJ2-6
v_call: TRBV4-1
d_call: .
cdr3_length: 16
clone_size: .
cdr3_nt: TGCGCCAGCAGCCATGATGGACAGTCTGGGGCCGACGTCCAGACTTTC
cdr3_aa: CASSHDGQSGADVQTF

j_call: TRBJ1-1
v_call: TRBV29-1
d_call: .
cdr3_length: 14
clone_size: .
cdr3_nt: TGCAGCGTTACTTATAGGGGTAGCAACACCGAAGCTTTCTTT
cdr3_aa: CSVTYRGSNTEAFF

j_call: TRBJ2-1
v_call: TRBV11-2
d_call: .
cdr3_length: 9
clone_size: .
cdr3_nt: TGTGCCACTGGGAATGAACGGTTCTTC
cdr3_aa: CATGNERFF

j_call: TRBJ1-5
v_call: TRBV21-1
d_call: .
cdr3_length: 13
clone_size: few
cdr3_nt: TGTGCCAGCGGAGGACAGAACAATCAGCCCCAGCATTTT
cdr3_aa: CASGGQNNQPQHF

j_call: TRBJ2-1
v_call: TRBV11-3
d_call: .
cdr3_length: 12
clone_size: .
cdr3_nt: TGTGTCAGTAGCCCTGGGGGGTCGGAGCAGTTCTTC
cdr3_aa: CVSSPGGSEQFF

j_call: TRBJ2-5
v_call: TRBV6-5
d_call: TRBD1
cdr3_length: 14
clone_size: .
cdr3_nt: TGTGCCAGTAATGAACAGGGGGCTGAGGAGACCCGGTACTTC
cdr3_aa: CASNEQGAEETRYF

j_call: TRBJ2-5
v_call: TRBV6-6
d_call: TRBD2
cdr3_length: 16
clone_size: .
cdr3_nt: TGTGTCAGCAGTGCTCCGAGGCTAGCGGTAGGAGAGACCCAGTACTTC
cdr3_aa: CVSSAPRLAVGETQYF

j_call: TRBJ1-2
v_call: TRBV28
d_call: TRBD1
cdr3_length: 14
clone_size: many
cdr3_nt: TGTGCCAGCAGAGTTTTGGGACAGAGCTATGGCTACACCTTC
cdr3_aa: CASRVLGQSYGYTF

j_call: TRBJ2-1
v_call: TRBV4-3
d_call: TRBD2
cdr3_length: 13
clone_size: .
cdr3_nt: TGCGCCAACAGCCAAGTGCTAACTAGCGAACAGTTCTTC
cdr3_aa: CANSQVLTSEQFF

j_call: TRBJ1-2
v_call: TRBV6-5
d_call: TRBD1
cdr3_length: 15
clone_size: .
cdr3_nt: TGTACTAGCAGTTACCGAGCCGGGACAGACTATGGCTACACCTTC
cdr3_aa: CTSSYRAGTDYGYTF

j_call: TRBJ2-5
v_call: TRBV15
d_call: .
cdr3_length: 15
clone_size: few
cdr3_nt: TGTGCCACCAGCAGAGCACAGGGAACCCAAGAGACCCAGTACTTC
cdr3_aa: CATSRAQGTQETQYF

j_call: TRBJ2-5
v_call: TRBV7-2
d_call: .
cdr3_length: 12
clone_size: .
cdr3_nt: TGTGACAGCAGCCCCCTTGAGGAGACCCAGAACTTC
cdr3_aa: CDSSPLEETQNF

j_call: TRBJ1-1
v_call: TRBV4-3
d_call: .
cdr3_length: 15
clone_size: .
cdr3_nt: TGCGCCAACAGCCAAGATCCAGGGAGGAACACTAAAGCTTTCTTT
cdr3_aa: CANSQDPGRNTKAFF

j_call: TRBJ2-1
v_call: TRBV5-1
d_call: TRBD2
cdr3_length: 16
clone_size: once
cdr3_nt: TGCGCCAGCAGCTTGAGCGGCGCGGGGGGGAACAATGAGCAGTTCTTC
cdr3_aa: CASSLSGAGGNNEQFF

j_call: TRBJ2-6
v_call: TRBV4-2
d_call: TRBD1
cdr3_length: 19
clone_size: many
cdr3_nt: TGTGCCAGCAGCCAAGTTGGGACAGGGGGCCCCTCTGGGGCCAACGTCCTGACTTTC
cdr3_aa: CASSQVGTGGPSGANVLTF

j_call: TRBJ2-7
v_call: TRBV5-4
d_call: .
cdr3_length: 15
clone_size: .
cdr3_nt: TGTGCCAGCAGCCTGCATAGCGGAGGCTGCTACGAACAGTACTTC
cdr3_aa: CASSLHSGGCYEQYF

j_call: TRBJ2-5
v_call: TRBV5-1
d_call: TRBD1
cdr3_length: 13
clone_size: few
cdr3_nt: TGCGCCAGCAGCTTACAGGGGCAAGAGACCCAGTACTTC
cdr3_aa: CASSLQGQETQYF

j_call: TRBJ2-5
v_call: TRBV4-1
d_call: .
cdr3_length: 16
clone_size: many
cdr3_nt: TGCGCCAGCAGCCAAGACCCCCGGGGCCAAAGGGAGACCCAGTACTTC
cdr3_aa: CASSQDPRGQRETQYF

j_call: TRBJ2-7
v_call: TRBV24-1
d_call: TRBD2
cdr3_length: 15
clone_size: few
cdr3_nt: TGTGCCACCAGTGAGAGCGGGACTAGCTCCTACGAGCAGTACTTC
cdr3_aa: CATSESGTSSYEQYF